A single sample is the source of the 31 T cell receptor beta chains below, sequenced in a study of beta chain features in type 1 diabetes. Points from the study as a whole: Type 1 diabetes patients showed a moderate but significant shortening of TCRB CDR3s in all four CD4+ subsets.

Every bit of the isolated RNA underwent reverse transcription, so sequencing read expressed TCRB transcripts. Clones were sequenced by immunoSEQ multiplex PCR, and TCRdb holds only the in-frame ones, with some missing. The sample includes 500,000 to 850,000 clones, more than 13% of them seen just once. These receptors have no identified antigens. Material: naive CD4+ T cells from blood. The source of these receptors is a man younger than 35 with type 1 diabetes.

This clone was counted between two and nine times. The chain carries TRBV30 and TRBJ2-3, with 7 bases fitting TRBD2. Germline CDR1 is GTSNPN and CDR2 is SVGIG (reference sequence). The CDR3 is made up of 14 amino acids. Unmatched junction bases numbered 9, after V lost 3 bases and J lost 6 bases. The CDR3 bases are TGTGCCTGGAGGGGGGGGACCCGCCTCGATACGCAGTATTTT. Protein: CAWRGGTRLDTQYF.

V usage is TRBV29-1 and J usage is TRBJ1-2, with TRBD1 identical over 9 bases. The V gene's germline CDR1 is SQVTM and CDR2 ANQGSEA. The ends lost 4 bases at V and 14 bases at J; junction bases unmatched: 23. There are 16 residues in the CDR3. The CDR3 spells CSVAPISGQGGSGGTF. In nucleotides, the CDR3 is TGCAGCGTTGCCCCTATATCGGGACAGGGAGGATCGGGAGGGACCTTC.

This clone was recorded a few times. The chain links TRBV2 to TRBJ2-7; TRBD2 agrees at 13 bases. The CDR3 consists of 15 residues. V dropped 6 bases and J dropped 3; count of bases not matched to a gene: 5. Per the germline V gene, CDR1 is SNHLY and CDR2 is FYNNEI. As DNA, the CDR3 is TGTGCCAGCAGCCGGACTAGCGGGGGAATCTACGAGCAGTACTTC. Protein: CASSRTSGGIYEQYF. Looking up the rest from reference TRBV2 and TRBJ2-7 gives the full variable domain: EPEVTQTPSHQVTQMGQEVILRCVPISNHLYFYWYRQILGQKVEFLVSFYNNEISEKSEIFDDQFSVERPDGSNFTLKIRSTKLEDSAMYFCASSRTSGGIYEQYFGPGTRLTVT.

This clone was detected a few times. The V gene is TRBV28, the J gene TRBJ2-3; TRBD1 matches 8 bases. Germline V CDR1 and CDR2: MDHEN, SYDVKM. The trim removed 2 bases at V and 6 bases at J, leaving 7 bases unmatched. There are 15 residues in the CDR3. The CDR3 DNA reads TGTGCCAGCAGTTTAAGGGGACAGGTTCGGGATACGCAGTATTTT. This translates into CASSLRGQVRDTQYF.

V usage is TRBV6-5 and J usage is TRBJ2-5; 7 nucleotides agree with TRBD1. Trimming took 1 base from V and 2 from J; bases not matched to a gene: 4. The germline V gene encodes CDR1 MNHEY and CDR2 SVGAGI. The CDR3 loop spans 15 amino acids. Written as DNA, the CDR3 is TGTGCCAGCAGTTACTGGGTGACAGGGCAAGAGACCCAGTACTTC. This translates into CASSYWVTGQETQYF.

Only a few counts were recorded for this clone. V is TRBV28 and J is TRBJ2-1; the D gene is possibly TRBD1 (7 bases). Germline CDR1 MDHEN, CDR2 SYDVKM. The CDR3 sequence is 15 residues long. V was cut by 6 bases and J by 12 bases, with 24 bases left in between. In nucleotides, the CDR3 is TGTGCCAGCAGAAACCCCTCCCTCCAGGGGGGTGGGCAGTTCTTC. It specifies CASRNPSLQGGGQFF.

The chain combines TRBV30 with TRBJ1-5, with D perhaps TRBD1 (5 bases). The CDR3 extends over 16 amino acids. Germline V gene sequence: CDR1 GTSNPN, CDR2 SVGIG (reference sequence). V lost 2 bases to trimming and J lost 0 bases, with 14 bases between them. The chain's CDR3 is CAWSPPGPYSNQPQHF. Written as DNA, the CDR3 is TGTGCCTGGAGTCCTCCGGGACCTTATAGCAATCAGCCCCAGCATTTT.

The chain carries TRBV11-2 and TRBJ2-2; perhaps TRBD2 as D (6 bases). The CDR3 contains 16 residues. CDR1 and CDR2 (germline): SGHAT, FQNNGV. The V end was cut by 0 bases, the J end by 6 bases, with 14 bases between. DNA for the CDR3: TGTGCCAGCAGCTTAGATGTGAGCGGGTCTGCCGGGGAGCTGTTTTTT. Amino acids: CASSLDVSGSAGELFF.

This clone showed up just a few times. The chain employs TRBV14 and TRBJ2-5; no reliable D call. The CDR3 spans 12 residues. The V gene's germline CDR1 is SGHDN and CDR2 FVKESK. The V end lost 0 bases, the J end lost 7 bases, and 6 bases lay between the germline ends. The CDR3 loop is CASSQDSRTQYF. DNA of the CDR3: TGTGCCAGCAGCCAAGATTCACGGACCCAGTACTTC.

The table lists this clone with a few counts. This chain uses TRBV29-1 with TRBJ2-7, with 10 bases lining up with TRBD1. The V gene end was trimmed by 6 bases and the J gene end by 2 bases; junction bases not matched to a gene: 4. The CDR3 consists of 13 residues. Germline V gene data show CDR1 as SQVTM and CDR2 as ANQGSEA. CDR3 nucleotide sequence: TGCAGCGTCCGGGACAGGGGTCCCTACGAGCAGTACTTC. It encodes CSVRDRGPYEQYF.

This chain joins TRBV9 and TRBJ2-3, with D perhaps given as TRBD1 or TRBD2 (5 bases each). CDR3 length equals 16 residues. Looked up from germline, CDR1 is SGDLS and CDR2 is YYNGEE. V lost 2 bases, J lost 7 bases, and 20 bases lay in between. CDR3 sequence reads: CASSVTGTHGGYTQYF. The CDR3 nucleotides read TGTGCCAGCAGCGTCACCGGGACCCACGGAGGTTATACGCAGTATTTT.

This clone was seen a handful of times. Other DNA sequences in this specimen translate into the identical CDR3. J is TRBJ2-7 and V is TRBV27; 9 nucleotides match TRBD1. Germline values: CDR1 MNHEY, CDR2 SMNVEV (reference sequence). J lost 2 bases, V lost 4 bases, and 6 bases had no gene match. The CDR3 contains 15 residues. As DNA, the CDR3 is TGTGCCAGCAGTTCACCGGGACAGGGAGCCTACGAGCAGTACTTC. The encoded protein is CASSSPGQGAYEQYF.

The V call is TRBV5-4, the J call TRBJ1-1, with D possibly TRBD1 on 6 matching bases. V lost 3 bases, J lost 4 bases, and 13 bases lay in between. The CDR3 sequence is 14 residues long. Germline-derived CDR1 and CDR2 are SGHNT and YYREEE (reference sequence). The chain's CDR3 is CASSWKPGATEAFF. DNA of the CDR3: TGTGCCAGCAGCTGGAAACCAGGGGCCACTGAAGCTTTCTTT.

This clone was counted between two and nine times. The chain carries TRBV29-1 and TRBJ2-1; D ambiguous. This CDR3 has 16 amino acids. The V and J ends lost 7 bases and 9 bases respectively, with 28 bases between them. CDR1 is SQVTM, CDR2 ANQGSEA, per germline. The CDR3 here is CSASKGPPRLMGEQFF. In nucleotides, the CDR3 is TGCAGCGCCTCTAAAGGGCCGCCCAGGCTGATGGGTGAGCAGTTCTTC.

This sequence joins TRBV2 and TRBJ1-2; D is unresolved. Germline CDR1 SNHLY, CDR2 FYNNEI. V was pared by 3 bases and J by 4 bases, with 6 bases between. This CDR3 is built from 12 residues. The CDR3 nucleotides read TGTGCCAGCAGTGATAGCGCCTATGGCTACACCTTC. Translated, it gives CASSDSAYGYTF.

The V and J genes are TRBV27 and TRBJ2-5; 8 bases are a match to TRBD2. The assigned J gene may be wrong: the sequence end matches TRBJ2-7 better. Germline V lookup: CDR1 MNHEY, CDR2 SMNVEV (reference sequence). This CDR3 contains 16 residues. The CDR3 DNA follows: TGTGCCAGCAGTCCCCTGCCGGGACTAGGCACCTACGAGCAGTACTTC. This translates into CASSPLPGLGTYEQYF.

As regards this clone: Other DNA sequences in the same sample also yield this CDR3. Here the CDR3 reads CAWSVLTDTQYF. DNA of the CDR3: TGTGCCTGGAGTGTACTAACAGATACGCAGTATTTT. The chain has TRBV30 and TRBJ2-3; D is unclear. V gave up 0 bases and J gave up 3 bases, with 4 bases separating them. The CDR3 consists of 12 residues. Per germline, CDR1 GTSNPN and CDR2 SVGIG (reference sequence).

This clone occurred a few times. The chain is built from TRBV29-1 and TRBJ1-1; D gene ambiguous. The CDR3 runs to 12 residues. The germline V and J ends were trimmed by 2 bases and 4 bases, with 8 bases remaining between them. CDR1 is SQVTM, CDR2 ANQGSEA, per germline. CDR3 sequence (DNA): TGCAGCGTTGAACGCGCGAGCACTGAAGCTTTCTTT. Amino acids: CSVERASTEAFF.

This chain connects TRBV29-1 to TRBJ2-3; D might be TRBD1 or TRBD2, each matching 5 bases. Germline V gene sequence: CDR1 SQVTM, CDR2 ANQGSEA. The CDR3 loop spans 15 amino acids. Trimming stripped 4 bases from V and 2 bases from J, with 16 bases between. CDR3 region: CSVVLGSGHTDTQYF. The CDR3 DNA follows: TGCAGCGTTGTCCTGGGCTCGGGGCACACAGATACGCAGTATTTT.

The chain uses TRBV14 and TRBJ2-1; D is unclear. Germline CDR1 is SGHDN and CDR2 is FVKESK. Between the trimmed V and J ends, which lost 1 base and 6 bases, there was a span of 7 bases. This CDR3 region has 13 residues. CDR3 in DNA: TGTGCCAGCAGCCAAGCACGTGGCAATGAGCAGTTCTTC. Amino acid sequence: CASSQARGNEQFF.

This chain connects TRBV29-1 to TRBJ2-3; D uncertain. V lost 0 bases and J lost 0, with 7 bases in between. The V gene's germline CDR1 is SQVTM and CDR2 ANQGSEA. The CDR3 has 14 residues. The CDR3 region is CSVEEGGSTDTQYF. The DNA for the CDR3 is TGCAGCGTTGAAGAAGGTGGAAGCACAGATACGCAGTATTTT.

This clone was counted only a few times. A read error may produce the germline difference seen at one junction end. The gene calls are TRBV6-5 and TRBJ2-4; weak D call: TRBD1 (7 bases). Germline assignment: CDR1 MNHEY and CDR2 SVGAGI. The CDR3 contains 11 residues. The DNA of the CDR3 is TGTGCCAGCAGCCAGGGGGGAAAAGGGGACTTC. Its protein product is CASSQGGKGDF.

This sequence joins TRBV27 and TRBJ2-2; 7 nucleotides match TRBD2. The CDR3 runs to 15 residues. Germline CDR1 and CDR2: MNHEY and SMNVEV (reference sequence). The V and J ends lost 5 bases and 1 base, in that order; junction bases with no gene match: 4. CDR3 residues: CASSPGLLNTGELFF. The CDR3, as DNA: TGTGCCAGCAGTCCGGGACTACTGAACACCGGGGAGCTGTTTTTT.

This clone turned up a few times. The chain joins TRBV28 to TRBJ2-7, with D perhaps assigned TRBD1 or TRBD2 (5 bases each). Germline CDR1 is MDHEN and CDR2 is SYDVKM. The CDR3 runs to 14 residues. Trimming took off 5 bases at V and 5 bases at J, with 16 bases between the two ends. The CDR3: CASSGTLISHEQYF. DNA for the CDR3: TGTGCCAGCAGTGGGACCTTAATTTCCCACGAGCAGTACTTC.

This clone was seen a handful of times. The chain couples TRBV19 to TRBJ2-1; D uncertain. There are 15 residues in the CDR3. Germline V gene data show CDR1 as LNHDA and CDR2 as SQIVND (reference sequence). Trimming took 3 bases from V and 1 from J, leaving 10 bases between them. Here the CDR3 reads CASSMLGGSYNEQFF. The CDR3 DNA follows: TGTGCCAGTAGTATGCTGGGCGGTTCCTACAATGAGCAGTTCTTC.

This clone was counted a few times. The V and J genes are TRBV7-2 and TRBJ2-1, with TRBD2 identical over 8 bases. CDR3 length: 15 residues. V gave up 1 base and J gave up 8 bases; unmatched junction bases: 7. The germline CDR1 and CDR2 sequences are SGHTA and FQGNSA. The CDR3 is CASSLVSGGIDEQFF. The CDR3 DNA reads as TGTGCCAGCAGCTTAGTGTCGGGGGGGATAGATGAGCAGTTCTTC.

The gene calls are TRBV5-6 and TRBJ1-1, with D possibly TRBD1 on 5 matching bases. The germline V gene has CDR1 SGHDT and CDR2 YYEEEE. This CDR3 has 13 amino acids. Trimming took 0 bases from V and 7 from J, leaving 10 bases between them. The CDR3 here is CASSLVGTDEAFF. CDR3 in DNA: TGTGCCAGCAGCTTGGTAGGGACGGATGAAGCTTTCTTT.

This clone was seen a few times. The CDR3 region is CASSPSEASSKTQYF. CDR3 bases: TGTGCCAGCTCACCCTCTGAGGCGAGTTCAAAGACCCAGTACTTC. The chain joins TRBV18 to TRBJ2-5; D gene ambiguous. Between the trimmed V and J ends, which lost 3 bases and 6 bases, there was a span of 17 bases. Germline values: CDR1 KGHSH, CDR2 LQKENI. The CDR3 sequence is 15 residues long.

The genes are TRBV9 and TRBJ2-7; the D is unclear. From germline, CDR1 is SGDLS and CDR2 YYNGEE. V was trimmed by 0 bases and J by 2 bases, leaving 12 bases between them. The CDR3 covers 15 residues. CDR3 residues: CASSVDGIRPYEQYF. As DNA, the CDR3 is TGTGCCAGCAGCGTAGATGGGATCCGACCCTACGAGCAGTACTTC. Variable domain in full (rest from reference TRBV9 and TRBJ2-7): DSGVTQTPKHLITATGQRVTLRCSPRSGDLSVYWYQQSLDQGLQFLIQYYNGEERAKGNILERFSAQQFPDLHSELNLSSLELGDSALYFCASSVDGIRPYEQYFGPGTRLTVT.

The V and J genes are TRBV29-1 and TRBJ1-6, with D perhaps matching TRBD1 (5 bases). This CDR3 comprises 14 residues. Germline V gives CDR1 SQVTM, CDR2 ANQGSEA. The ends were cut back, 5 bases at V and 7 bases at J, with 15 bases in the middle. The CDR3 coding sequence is TGCAGCGTTCGGGAAACAGGACAAAATTCACCCCTCCACTTT. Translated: CSVRETGQNSPLHF.

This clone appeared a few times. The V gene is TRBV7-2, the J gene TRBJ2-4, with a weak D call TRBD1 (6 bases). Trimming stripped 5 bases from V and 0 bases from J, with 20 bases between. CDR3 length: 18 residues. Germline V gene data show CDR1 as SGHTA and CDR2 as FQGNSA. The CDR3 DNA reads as TGTGCCAGCAGCCTCCTCGGGACATCCGAACCAGCCAAAAACATTCAGTACTTC. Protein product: CASSLLGTSEPAKNIQYF.